Included here is one T cell receptor (beta chain) sequence, with context. Its antigen remains unidentified. This entry comes from a study of T cell responses to AZD1222 COVID-19 vaccine. Sequencing used immunoSEQ multiplex PCR; TCRdb keeps in-frame clones, though not all of them. The profile shows under 110,000 clones, around 91% of them singletons. Combined were second doses at about 4 or about 12 weeks. Study-wide findings and caveats: At baseline, just five to seven AZD1222 recipients tested seropositive. The repertoires were collected only after the peak T cell response. Spike-specific TCR breadth and depth grew following two AZD1222 doses.

The germline gives CDR1 SGHTA, CDR2 FQGTGA. The CDR3 is 16 residues long. J was trimmed by 6 bases and V by 2 bases; bases with no gene match: 10. The rearrangement uses TRBV7-3 and TRBJ2-3; 8 nucleotides align to TRBD1. This sequence originates from an adult who received the AZD1222 COVID-19 vaccine. The specimen was peripheral blood, collected 28 days after the second AZD1222 dose. The CDR3 region is CASSLLGQAVGDTQYF. In nucleotides, the CDR3 is TGTGCCAGCAGCTTATTGGGACAGGCGGTCGGGGATACGCAGTATTTT.